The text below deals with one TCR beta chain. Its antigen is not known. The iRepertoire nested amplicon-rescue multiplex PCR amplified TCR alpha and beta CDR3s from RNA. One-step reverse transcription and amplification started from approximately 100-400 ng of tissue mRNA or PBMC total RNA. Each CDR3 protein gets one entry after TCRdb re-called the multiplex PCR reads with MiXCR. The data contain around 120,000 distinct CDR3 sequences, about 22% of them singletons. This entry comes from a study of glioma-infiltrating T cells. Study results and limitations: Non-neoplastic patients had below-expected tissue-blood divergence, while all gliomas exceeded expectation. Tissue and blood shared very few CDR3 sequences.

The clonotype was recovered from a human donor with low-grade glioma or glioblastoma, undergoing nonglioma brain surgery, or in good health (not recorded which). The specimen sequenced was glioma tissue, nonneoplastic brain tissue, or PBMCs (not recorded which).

For the CDR3, the DNA is TGCAGCCCTACGGGACCAAACACTGAAGCTTTCTTT. Translating it yields CSPTGPNTEAFF. The chain has TRBV29-1 and TRBJ1-1; maybe TRBD1 (5 bases). The CDR3 consists of 12 residues. V was clipped by 8 bases and J by 2 bases, with 12 bases between them. Germline CDR1 SQVTM, CDR2 ANQGSEA.